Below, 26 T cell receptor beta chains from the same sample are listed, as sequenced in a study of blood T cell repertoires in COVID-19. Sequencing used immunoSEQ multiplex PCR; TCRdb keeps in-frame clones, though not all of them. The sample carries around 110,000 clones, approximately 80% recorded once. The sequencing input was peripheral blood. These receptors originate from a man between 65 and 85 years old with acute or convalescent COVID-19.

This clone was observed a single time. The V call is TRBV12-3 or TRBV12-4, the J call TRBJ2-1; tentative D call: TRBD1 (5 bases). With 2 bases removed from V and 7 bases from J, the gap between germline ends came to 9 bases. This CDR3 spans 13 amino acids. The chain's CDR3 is CASSLRQNNEQFF. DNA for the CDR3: TGTGCCAGCAGTTTACGACAGAATAATGAGCAGTTCTTC.

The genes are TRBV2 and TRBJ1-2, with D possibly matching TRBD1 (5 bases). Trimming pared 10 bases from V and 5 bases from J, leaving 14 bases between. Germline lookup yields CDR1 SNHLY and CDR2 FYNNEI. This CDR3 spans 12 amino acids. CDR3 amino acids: CATGGTDYGYTF. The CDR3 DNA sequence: TGTGCCACTGGAGGGACGGATTATGGCTACACCTTC.

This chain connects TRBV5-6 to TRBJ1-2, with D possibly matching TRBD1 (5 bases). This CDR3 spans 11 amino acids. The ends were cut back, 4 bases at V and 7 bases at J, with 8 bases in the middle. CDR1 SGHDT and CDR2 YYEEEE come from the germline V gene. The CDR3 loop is CASSNQGGYTF. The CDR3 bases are TGTGCCAGCAGCAATCAGGGTGGCTACACCTTC.

This chain's CDR3 is CASSLVSLLQETQYF. The CDR3 region has the DNA TGTGCCAGCAGCTTAGTCTCTCTGCTACAAGAGACCCAGTACTTC. The rearrangement joins TRBV11-1 to TRBJ2-5; no clear D. Germline V gene sequence: CDR1 SGHAT, CDR2 FQDESV (reference sequence). The CDR3 has 15 residues. The V end lost 1 base, the J end lost 2 bases, and 11 bases lay between the germline ends.

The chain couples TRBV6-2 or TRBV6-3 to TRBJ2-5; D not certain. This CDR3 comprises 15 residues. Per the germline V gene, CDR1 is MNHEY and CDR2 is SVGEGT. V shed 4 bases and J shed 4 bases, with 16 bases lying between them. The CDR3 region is CASSSLVSRPETQYF. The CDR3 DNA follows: TGTGCCAGCAGTTCCCTTGTGTCGAGGCCAGAGACCCAGTACTTC.

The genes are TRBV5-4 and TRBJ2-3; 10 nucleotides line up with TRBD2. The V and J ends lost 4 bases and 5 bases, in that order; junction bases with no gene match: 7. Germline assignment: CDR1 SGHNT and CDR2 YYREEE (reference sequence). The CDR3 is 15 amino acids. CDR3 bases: TGTGCCAGCAGCATGAGCGGGGGGGGTCTAGATACGCAGTATTTT. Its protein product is CASSMSGGGLDTQYF.

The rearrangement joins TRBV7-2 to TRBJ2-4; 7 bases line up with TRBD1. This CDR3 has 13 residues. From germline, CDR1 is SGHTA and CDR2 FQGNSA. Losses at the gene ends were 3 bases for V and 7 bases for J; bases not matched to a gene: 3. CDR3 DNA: TGTGCCAGCAGCTTCGACAGGGCGAACATTCAGTACTTC. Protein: CASSFDRANIQYF.

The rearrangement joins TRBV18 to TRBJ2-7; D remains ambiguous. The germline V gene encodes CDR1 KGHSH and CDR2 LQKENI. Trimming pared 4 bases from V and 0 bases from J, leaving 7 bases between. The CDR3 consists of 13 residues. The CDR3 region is CASSHSSSYEQYF. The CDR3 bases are TGTGCCAGCTCACACAGTAGCTCCTACGAGCAGTACTTC.

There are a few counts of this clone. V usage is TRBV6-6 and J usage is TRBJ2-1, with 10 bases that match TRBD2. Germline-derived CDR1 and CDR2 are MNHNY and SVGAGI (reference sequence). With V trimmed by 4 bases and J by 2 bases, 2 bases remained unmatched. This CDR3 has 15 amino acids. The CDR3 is CASSLLAGPYNEQFF. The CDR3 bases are TGTGCCAGCAGTTTACTAGCGGGGCCCTACAATGAGCAGTTCTTC.

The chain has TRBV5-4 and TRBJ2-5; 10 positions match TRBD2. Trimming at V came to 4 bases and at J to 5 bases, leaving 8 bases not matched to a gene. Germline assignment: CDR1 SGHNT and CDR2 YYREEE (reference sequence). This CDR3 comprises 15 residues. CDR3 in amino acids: CASSPASGGGETQYF. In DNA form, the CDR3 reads TGTGCCAGCAGCCCAGCTAGCGGGGGAGGTGAGACCCAGTACTTC. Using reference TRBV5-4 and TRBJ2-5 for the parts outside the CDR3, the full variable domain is ETGVTQSPTHLIKTRGQQVTLRCSSQSGHNTVSWYQQALGQGPQFIFQYYREEENGRGNFPPRFSGLQFPNYSSELNVNALELDDSALYLCASSPASGGGETQYFGPGTRLLVL.

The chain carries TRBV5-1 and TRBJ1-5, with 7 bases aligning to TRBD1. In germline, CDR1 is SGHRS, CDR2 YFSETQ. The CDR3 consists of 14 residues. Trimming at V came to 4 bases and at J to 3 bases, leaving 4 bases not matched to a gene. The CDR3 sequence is CASSLTGLNQPQHF. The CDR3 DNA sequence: TGCGCCAGCAGCCTGACAGGGCTCAATCAGCCCCAGCATTTT.

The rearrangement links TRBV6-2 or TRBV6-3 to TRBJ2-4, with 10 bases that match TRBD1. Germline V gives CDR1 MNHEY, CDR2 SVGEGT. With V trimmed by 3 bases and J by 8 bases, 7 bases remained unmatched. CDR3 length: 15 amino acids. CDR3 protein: CASSYLGQGNDIQYF. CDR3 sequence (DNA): TGTGCCAGCAGTTATCTGGGACAGGGGAACGACATTCAGTACTTC.

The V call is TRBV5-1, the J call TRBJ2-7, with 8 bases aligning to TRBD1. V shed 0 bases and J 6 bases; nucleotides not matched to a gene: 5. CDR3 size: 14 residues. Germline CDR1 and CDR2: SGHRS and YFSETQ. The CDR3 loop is CASSLGQGPGEQYF. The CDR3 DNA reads TGCGCCAGCAGCTTGGGACAGGGGCCGGGCGAGCAGTACTTC.

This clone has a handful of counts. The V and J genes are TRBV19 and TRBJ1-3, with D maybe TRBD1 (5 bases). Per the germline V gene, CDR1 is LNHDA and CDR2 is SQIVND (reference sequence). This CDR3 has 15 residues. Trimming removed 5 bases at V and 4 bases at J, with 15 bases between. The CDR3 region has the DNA TGTGCCAGTAGTTTGTCCCAGGGCTCCGGAAACACCATATATTTT. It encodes CASSLSQGSGNTIYF.

CDR3 nucleotides: TGCGCCAGCAGCGTACACAGGGACCCTATGGCCACTGAAGCTTTCTTT. As protein: CASSVHRDPMATEAFF. The gene calls are TRBV5-1 and TRBJ1-1, with D possibly matching TRBD1 (6 bases). The CDR3 extends over 16 amino acids. V lost 4 bases and J 4 bases, leaving 20 bases between the germline ends. Looked up from germline, CDR1 is SGHRS and CDR2 is YFSETQ. Together with reference TRBV5-1 and TRBJ1-1, the CDR3 gives the full variable domain: KAGVTQTPRYLIKTRGQQVTLSCSPISGHRSVSWYQQTPGQGLQFLFEYFSETQRNKGNFPGRFSGRQFSNSRSEMNVSTLELGDSALYLCASSVHRDPMATEAFFGQGTRLTVV.

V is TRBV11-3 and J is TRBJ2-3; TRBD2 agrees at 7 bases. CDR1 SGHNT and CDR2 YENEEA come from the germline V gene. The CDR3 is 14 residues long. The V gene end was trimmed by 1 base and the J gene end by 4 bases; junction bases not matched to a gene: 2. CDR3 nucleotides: TGTGCCAGCAGCTTAGGTCTAGCGGCAGATACGCAGTATTTT. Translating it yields CASSLGLAADTQYF.

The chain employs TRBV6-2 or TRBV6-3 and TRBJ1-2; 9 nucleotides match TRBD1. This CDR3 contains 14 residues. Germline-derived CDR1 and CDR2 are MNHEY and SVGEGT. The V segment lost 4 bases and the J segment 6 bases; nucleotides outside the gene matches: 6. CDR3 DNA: TGTGCCAGCAGTTCCTACGGGACAGGGAATGGCTACACCTTC. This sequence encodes CASSSYGTGNGYTF.

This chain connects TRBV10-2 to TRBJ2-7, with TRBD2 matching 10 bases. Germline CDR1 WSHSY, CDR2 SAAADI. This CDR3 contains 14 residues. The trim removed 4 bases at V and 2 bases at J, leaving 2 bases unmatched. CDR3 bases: TGCGCCAGCAGTGGGCTAGCGGGGGCCTACGAGCAGTACTTC. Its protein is CASSGLAGAYEQYF.

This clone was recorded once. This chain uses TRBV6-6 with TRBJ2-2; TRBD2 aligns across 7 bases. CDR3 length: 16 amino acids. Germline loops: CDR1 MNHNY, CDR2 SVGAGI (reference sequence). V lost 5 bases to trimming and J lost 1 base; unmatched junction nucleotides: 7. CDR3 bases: TGTGCCAGCAGTCAAACTCCGGGAGGGAACACCGGGGAGCTGTTTTTT. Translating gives CASSQTPGGNTGELFF.

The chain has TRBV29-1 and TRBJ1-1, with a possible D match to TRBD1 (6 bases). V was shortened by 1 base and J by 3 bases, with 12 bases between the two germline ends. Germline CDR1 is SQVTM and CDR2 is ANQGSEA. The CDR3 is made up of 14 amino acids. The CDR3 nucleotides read TGCAGCGTTGAAGCAAGGGGGTCGGACACTGAAGCTTTCTTT. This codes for CSVEARGSDTEAFF.

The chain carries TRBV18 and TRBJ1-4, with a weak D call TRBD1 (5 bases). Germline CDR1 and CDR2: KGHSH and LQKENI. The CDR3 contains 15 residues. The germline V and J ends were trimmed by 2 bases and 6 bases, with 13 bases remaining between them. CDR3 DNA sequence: TGTGCCAGCTCACCAGGGACTCATCGTGATGAAAAACTGTTTTTT. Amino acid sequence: CASSPGTHRDEKLFF.

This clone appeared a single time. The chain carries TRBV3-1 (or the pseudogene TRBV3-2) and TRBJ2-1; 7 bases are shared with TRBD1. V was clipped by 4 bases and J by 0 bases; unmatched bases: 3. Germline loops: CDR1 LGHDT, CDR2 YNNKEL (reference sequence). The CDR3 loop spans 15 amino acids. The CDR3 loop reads CASSPTGDSYNEQFF. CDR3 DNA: TGTGCCAGCAGCCCAACAGGGGACTCCTACAATGAGCAGTTCTTC.

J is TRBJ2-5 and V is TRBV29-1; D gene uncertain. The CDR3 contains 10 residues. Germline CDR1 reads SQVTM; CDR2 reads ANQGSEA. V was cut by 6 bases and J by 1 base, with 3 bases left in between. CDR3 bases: TGCAGCGTCGGCCAAGAGACCCAGTACTTC. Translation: CSVGQETQYF.

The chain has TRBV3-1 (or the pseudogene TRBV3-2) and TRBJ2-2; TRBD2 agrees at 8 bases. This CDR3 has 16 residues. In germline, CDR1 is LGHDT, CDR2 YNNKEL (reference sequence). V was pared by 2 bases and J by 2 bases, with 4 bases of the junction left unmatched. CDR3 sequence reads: CASSQFSGVNTGELFF. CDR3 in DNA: TGTGCCAGCAGCCAATTTAGCGGGGTTAACACCGGGGAGCTGTTTTTT.

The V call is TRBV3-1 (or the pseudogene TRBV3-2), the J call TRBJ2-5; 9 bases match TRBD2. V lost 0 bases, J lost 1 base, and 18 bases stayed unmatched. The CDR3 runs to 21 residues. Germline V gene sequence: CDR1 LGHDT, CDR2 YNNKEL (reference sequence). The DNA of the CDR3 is TGTGCCAGCAGCCAAGATCTCGGCGGGGGGGCCCTCTGGGAGTCCCAAGAGACCCAGTACTTC. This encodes CASSQDLGGGALWESQETQYF.

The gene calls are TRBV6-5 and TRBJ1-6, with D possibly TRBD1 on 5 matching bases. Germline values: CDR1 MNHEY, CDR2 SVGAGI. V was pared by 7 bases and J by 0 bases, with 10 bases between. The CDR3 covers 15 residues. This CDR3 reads CASIGASSYNSPLHF. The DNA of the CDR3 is TGTGCCAGCATTGGGGCGAGCTCCTATAATTCACCCCTCCACTTT.